A selection of T cell receptor beta chains follows, all from one sample in a study of T cells in Graves' hyperthyroidism and ophthalmopathy. MiXCR, run by TCRdb on the multiplex PCR reads, gives a single entry per CDR3 protein. The sample consists of around 580,000 distinct CDR3 sequences, 40% to 55% of them appearing once. The sequencing input was peripheral blood or thyroid tissue (not recorded which). The receptors stem from a woman between 18 and 29 years old with Graves' hyperthyroidism. CDR3s include the opening cysteine and the closing phenylalanine or tryptophan. Each record gives: CDR3 DNA, CDR3 protein, V gene, clone size, J gene, D gene. A D gene is named only where the DNA matches it firmly. Where a row states a size, it is once, few, many or the class of an expanded clone; other rows omit it.

CDR3nt: TGTGCCATCAGTGATATCGGGGGCCCCCTGAACTATGGCTACACCTTC; CDR3aa: CAISDIGGPLNYGYTF; v_gene: TRBV10-3; abundance: many; j_gene: TRBJ1-2; d_gene: .
CDR3nt: TGTGCCAGCAGCTTAGTCGCTAGCGGGCGCTACAATGAGCAGTACTTC; CDR3aa: CASSLVASGRYNEQYF; v_gene: TRBV7-2; abundance: once; j_gene: TRBJ2-7; d_gene: TRBD2
CDR3nt: TGTGCCAGCAGCTTAGGTGTAGGGGATGAGACCCAGTACTTC; CDR3aa: CASSLGVGDETQYF; v_gene: TRBV5-4; abundance: many; j_gene: TRBJ2-5; d_gene: .
CDR3nt: TGTGCCAGCAGTTACGGGACGGTCGTCTATGGCTACACCTTC; CDR3aa: CASSYGTVVYGYTF; v_gene: TRBV6-5; abundance: many; j_gene: TRBJ1-2; d_gene: .
CDR3nt: TGTGCCACCAGCAGAGATCTGTTAGCGGGCAATGAGCAGTTCTTC; CDR3aa: CATSRDLLAGNEQFF; v_gene: TRBV15; abundance: .; j_gene: TRBJ2-1; d_gene: TRBD2
CDR3nt: TGTGCCAGCGGAGGAGGGGGCTCCTACGAGCAGTACTTC; CDR3aa: CASGGGGSYEQYF; v_gene: TRBV18; abundance: many; j_gene: TRBJ2-7; d_gene: .
CDR3nt: TGTGCCAGCAGCCAGTGGGGACAGGGGGTAAGCGAGCAGTACTTC; CDR3aa: CASSQWGQGVSEQYF; v_gene: TRBV3-1; abundance: .; j_gene: TRBJ2-7; d_gene: TRBD1
CDR3nt: TGCAGTGTTAGAGATCCAGCGGGAGGAAGTGAGCAGTACTTC; CDR3aa: CSVRDPAGGSEQYF; v_gene: TRBV20-1; abundance: once; j_gene: TRBJ2-7; d_gene: TRBD2
CDR3nt: TGCAGCGCTGGTCCGCCGGGAAATCAGCCCCAGCATTTT; CDR3aa: CSAGPPGNQPQHF; v_gene: TRBV29-1; abundance: .; j_gene: TRBJ1-5; d_gene: .
CDR3nt: TGCAGCAGAAGGAGGGGGCCATTCGAGCATTTT; CDR3aa: CSRRRGPFEHF; v_gene: TRBV29-1; abundance: .; j_gene: TRBJ1-5; d_gene: TRBD1
CDR3nt: TGCGCCAGCAGCCTCCGGGACAGCCAAGAGACCCAGTACTTC; CDR3aa: CASSLRDSQETQYF; v_gene: TRBV5-1; abundance: many; j_gene: TRBJ2-5; d_gene: TRBD1
CDR3nt: TGTGCCAGCAGTGACGACAGGGTTGGCTACACCTTC; CDR3aa: CASSDDRVGYTF; v_gene: TRBV6-1; abundance: many; j_gene: TRBJ1-2; d_gene: TRBD1
CDR3nt: TGCGCCAGCAGCTTGGAGGGCCCTGGAAACACCATATATTTT; CDR3aa: CASSLEGPGNTIYF; v_gene: TRBV5-1; abundance: many; j_gene: TRBJ1-3; d_gene: .
CDR3nt: TGCAGTGCTAGCTTTCCGGAAGGATTT; CDR3aa: CSASFPEGF; v_gene: TRBV20-1; abundance: .; j_gene: TRBJ1-4; d_gene: .
CDR3nt: TGTGCCAGCAGCTTCCCGGGACAGAAAGCTTTCTTT; CDR3aa: CASSFPGQKAFF; v_gene: TRBV7-8; abundance: many; j_gene: TRBJ1-1; d_gene: TRBD1
CDR3nt: TGTGCCACCCGGAGGACAGGGAGTAGTACTGAAGCTTTCTTT; CDR3aa: CATRRTGSSTEAFF; v_gene: TRBV6-4; abundance: many; j_gene: TRBJ1-1; d_gene: TRBD1
CDR3nt: TGTGCCAGCAGCTCCCCACCTCTGGTCTACGAGCAGTACTTC; CDR3aa: CASSSPPLVYEQYF; v_gene: TRBV7-9; abundance: many; j_gene: TRBJ2-7; d_gene: .
CDR3nt: TGTGCCAGCACCACCCGGGACAGGGACTATGGCTACACCTTC; CDR3aa: CASTTRDRDYGYTF; v_gene: TRBV7-6; abundance: .; j_gene: TRBJ1-2; d_gene: TRBD1
CDR3nt: TGTGCCATCAGTGAGATCCTAGCGGGAGCACACGAGCAGTACTTC; CDR3aa: CAISEILAGAHEQYF; v_gene: TRBV10-3; abundance: many; j_gene: TRBJ2-7; d_gene: TRBD2
CDR3nt: TGTGCCAGCAGCGTTGGCCTAGCGGCCGTGACGACCCAGTACTTC; CDR3aa: CASSVGLAAVTTQYF; v_gene: TRBV2; abundance: .; j_gene: TRBJ2-5; d_gene: TRBD2